This T cell receptor beta chain was found in a study of cytomegalovirus exposure and HLA in healthy donors. The PCR ran on 60 Vbeta and 13 Jbeta primers. Using immunoSEQ multiplex PCR, the repertoire was profiled, and TCRdb retains in-frame clones only, with some absent. The table records about 140,000 clones, about 80% of them present only once. The sample taken for sequencing was PBMCs. The sequence was collected from a young man in good health and CMV-seropositive.

The CDR3 DNA is TGCGCCAGCAGCCAAGCTACAGGGAATTCACCCCTCCACTTT. Its protein product is CASSQATGNSPLHF. The V call is TRBV4-1, the J call TRBJ1-6, with D maybe TRBD1 (6 bases). Deletions cut 1 base from V and 7 bases from J, with 8 bases between. Germline V lookup: CDR1 MGHRA, CDR2 YSYEKL. The CDR3 has 14 residues.